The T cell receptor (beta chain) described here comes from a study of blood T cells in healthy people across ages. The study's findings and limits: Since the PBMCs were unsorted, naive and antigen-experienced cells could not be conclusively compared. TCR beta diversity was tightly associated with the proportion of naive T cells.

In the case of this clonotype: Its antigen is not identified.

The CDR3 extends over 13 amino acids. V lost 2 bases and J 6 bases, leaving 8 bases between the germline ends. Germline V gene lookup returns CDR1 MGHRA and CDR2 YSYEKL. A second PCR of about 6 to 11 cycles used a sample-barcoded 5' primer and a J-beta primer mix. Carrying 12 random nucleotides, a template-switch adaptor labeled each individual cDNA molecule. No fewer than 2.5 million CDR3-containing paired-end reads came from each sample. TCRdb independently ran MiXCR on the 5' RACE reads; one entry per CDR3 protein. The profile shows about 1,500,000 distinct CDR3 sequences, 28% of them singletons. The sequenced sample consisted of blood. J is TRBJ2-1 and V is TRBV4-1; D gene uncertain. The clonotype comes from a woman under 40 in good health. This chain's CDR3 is CASSQRTVNEQFF. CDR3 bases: TGCGCCAGCAGCCAAAGGACGGTCAATGAGCAGTTCTTC.